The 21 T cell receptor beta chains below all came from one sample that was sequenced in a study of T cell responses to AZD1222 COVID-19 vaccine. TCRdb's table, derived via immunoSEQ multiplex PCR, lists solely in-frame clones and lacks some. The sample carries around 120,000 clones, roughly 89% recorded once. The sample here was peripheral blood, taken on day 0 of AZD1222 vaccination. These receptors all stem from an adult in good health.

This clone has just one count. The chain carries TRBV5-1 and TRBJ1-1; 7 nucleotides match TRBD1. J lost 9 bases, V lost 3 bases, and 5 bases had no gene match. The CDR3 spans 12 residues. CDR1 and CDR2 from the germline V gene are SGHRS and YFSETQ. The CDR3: CASSSGGQQAFF. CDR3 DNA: TGCGCCAGCAGCTCTGGGGGACAGCAAGCTTTCTTT. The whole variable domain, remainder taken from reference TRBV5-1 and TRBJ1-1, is KAGVTQTPRYLIKTRGQQVTLSCSPISGHRSVSWYQQTPGQGLQFLFEYFSETQRNKGNFPGRFSGRQFSNSRSEMNVSTLELGDSALYLCASSSGGQQAFFGQGTRLTVV.

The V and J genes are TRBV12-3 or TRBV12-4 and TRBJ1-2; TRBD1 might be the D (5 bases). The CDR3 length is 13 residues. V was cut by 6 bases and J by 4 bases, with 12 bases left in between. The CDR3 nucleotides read TGTGCCAGCAGGCTACAGGAATCCTATGGCTACACCTTC. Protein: CASRLQESYGYTF.

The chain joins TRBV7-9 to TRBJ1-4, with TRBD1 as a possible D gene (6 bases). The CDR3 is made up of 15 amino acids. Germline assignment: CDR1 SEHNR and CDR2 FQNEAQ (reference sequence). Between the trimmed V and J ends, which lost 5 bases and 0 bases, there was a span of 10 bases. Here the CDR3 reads CASSRGTTTNEKLFF. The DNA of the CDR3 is TGTGCCAGCAGCCGCGGGACAACAACTAATGAAAAACTGTTTTTT.

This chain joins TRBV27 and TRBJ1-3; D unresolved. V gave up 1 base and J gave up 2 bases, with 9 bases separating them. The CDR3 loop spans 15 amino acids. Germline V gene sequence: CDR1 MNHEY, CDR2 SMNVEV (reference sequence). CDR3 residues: CASSLFGVAGNTIYF. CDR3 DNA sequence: TGTGCCAGCAGTTTATTCGGGGTGGCTGGAAACACCATATATTTT.

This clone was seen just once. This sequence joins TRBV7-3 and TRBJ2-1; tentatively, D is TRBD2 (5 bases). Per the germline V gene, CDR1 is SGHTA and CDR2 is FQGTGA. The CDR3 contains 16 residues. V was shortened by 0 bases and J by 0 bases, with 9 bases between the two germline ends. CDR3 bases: TGTGCCAGCAGCTTAACTAGCGCTAGCTCCTACAATGAGCAGTTCTTC. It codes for CASSLTSASSYNEQFF.

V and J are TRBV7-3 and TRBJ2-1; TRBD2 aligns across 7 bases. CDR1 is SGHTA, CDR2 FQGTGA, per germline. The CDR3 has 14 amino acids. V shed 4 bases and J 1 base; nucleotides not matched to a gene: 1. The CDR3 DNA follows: TGTGCCAGCAGCTCCGGGGGGTCCTACAATGAGCAGTTCTTC. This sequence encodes CASSSGGSYNEQFF.

The CDR3 sequence is CASSVGSSGLYSPLHF. In DNA form, the CDR3 reads TGTGCCAGCAGCGTAGGATCGTCGGGGCTATATTCACCCCTCCACTTT. This chain connects TRBV9 to TRBJ1-6; a weak D match, TRBD1 (5 bases). Germline V gene sequence: CDR1 SGDLS, CDR2 YYNGEE. CDR3 length: 16 amino acids. With 0 bases removed from V and 8 bases from J, the gap between germline ends came to 15 bases.

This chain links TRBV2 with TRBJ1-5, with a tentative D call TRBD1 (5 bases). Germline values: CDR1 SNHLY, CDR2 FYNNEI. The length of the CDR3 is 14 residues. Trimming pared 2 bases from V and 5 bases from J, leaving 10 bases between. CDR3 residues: CASSERGLDQPQHF. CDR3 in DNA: TGTGCCAGCAGTGAAAGGGGTTTGGATCAGCCCCAGCATTTT.

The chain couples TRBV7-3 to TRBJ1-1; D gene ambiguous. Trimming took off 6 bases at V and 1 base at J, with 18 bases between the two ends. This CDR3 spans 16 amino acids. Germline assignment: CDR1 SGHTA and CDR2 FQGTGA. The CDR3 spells CASRSLGSARNTEAFF. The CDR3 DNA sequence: TGTGCCAGCAGGTCATTAGGGTCGGCGAGGAACACTGAAGCTTTCTTT.

The CDR3 region has the DNA TGTGCCAGCAGCACCGGGACAGGGCTAGGCTACACCTTC. Amino acid sequence: CASSTGTGLGYTF. The chain combines TRBV3-1 (or the pseudogene TRBV3-2) with TRBJ1-2; 9 positions agree with TRBD1. V dropped 5 bases and J dropped 8; count of bases not matched to a gene: 6. This CDR3 contains 13 residues. Germline loops: CDR1 LGHDT, CDR2 YNNKEL (reference sequence).

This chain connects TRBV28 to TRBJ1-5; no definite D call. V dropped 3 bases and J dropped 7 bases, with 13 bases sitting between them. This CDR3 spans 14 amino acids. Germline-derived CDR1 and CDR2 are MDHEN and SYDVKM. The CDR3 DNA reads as TGTGCCAGCAGTTTTGTGGCAGTTTGGCAGCCCCAGCATTTT. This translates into CASSFVAVWQPQHF.

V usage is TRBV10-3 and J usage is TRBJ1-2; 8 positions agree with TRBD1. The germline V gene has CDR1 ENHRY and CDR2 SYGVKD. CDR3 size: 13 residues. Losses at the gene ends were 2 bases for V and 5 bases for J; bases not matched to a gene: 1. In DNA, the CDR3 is TGTGCCATCAGTGAGAGGACAGGGTATGGCTACACCTTC. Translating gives CAISERTGYGYTF.

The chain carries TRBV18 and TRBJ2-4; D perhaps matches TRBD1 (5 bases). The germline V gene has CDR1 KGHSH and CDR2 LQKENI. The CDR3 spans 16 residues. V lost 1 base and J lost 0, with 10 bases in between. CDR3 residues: CASSPQGLGAKNIQYF. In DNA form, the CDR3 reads TGTGCCAGCTCACCACAGGGGCTGGGAGCCAAAAACATTCAGTACTTC.

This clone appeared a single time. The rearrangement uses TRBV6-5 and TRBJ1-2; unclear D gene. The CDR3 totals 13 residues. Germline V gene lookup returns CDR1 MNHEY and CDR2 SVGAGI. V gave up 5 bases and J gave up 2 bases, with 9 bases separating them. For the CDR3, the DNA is TGTGCCAGCAGTCCGGCTTTCAACTATGGCTACACCTTC. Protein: CASSPAFNYGYTF.

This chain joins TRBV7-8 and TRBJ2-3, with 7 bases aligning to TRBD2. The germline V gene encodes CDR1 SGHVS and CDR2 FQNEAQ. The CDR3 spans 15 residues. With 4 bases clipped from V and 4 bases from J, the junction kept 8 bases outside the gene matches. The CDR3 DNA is TGTGCCAGCAGCTGGGGGGGGAGGTGGGCAGATACGCAGTATTTT. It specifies CASSWGGRWADTQYF. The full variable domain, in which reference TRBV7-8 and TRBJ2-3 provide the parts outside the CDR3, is GAGVSQSPRYKVAKRGQDVALRCDPISGHVSLFWYQQALGQGPEFLTYFQNEAQLDKSGLPSDRFFAERPEGSVSTLKIQRTQQEDSAVYLCASSWGGRWADTQYFGPGTRLTVL.

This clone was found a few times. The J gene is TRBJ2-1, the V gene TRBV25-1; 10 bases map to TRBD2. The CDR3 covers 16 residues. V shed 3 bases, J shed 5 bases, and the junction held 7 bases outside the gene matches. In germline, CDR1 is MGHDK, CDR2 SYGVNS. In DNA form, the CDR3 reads TGTGCCAGCAGTGACTATAGCGGGAGGAAGGACAATGAGCAGTTCTTC. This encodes CASSDYSGRKDNEQFF. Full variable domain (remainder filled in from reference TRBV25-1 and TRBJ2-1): EADIYQTPRYLVIGTGKKITLECSQTMGHDKMYWYQQDPGMELHLIHYSYGVNSTEKGDLSSESTVSRIRTEHFPLTLESARPSHTSQYLCASSDYSGRKDNEQFFGPGTRLTVL.

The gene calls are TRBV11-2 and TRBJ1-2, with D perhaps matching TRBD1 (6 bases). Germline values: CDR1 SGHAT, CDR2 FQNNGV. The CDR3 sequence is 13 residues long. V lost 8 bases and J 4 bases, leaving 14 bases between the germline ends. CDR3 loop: CASLPRGGYGYTF. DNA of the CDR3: TGTGCCAGCCTCCCCAGGGGCGGCTATGGCTACACCTTC. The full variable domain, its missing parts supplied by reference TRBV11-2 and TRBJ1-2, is EAGVAQSPRYKIIEKRQSVAFWCNPISGHATLYWYQQILGQGPKLLIQFQNNGVVDDSQLPKDRFSAERLKGVDSTLKIQPAKLEDSAVYLCASLPRGGYGYTFGSGTRLTVV.

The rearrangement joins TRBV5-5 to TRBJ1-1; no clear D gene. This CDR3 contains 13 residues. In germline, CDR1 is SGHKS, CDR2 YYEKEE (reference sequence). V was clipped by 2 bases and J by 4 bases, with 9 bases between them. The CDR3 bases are TGTGCCAGCAGCTTCGTCGAGGGCACTGAAGCTTTCTTT. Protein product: CASSFVEGTEAFF.

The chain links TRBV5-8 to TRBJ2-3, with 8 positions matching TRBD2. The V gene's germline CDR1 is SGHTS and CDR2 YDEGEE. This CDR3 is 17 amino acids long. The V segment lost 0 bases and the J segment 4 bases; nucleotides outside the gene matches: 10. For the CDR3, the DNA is TGTGCCAGCAGCTTGGCAGGGGCGGGGGGTCCGCCAGATACGCAGTATTTT. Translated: CASSLAGAGGPPDTQYF.

Written as DNA, the CDR3 is TGTGCCTGGAGTCGGGGACCCTATGGCTACACCTTC. It encodes CAWSRGPYGYTF. This chain links TRBV30 with TRBJ1-2, with D maybe TRBD1 (5 bases). The CDR3 has 12 amino acids. CDR1 GTSNPN and CDR2 SVGIG come from the germline V gene (reference sequence). Trimming took 2 bases from V and 4 from J, leaving 8 bases between them.

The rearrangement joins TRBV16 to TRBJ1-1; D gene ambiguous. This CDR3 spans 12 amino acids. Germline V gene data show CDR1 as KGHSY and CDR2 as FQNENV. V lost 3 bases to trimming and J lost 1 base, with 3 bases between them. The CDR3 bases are TGTGCCAGCAGCCAGGGGAACACTGAAGCTTTCTTT. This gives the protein CASSQGNTEAFF.